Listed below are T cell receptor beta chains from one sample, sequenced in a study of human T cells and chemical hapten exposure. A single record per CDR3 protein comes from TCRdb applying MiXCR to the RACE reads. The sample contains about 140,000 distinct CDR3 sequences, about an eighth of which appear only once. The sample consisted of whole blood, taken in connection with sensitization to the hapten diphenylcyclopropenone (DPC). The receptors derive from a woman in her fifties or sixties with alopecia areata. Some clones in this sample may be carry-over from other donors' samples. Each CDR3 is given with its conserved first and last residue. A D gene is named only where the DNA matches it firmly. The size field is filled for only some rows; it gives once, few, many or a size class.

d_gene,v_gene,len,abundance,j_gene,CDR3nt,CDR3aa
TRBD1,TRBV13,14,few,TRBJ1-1,TGTGCCAGCAGCCCTGACAGGGGGAGGGCTGAAGCTTTCTTT,CASSPDRGRAEAFF
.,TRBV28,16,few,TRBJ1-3,TGTGCCAGCGGACTTGGCGGCCTGGGCTCTGAAAACACCATATATTTT,CASGLGGLGSENTIYF
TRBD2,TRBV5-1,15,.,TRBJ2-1,TGCGCCAGCAGCTCACTAGCGGACCCAAGGAATGAGCAGTTCTTC,CASSSLADPRNEQFF
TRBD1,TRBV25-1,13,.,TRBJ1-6,TGTGCCACCAGACAGGGGGGTGCCTCACCCCTCCACTTT,CATRQGGASPLHF
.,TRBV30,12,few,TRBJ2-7,TGTGCCTGGAGTGGAGGTGCTCTCGAGCAGTACTTC,CAWSGGALEQYF
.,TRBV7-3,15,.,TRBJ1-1,TGTGCCAGCAGCCCTAACGCGGACGGCCCGAGCTTGGCTTTCTTT,CASSPNADGPSLAFF
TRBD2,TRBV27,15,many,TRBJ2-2,TGTGCCAGCAGACCAAGCGGGAGAAGTGCCGGGGAGCTGTTTTTT,CASRPSGRSAGELFF
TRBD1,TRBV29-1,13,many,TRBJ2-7,TGCAGCGTTGAAGGGACAGGGGCCCACGAGCAGTACTTC,CSVEGTGAHEQYF
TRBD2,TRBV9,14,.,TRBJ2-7,TGTGCCAGCAGCGTAGCTCTGCGGGAGGACGAGCAGTACTTC,CASSVALREDEQYF
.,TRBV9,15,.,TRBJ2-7,TGTGCCAGCAGCCCCCGTCCGGGGTCCTCCTACGAGCAGTACTTC,CASSPRPGSSYEQYF
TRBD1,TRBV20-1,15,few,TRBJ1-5,TGCAGTGCTACCAGAAACACAGGGGGCGGTCAGCCCCAGCATTTT,CSATRNTGGGQPQHF
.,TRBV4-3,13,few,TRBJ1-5,TGCGCCAGCAGCCCCGGACCCGGTCAGCCCCAGCATTTT,CASSPGPGQPQHF
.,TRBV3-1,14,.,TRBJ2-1,TGTGCCAGCAGCCAAGATTGGGGGCGGGATGAGCAGTTCTTC,CASSQDWGRDEQFF
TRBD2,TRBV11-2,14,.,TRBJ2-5,TGTGCCAGCGGTATAGCGGGAGGACGCGAGACCCAGTACTTC,CASGIAGGRETQYF
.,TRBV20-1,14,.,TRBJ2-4,TGCAGTGCTAGAGATACAGCGGGTGTGGACATTCAGTACTTC,CSARDTAGVDIQYF
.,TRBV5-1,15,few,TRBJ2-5,TGCGCCAGCAGCTTGGAAGTAGTAGGAGGAGAGACCCAGTACTTC,CASSLEVVGGETQYF
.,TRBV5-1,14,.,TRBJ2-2,TGCGCCAGCAGCTTGCCTAGCCCCACCGGGGAGCTGTTTTTT,CASSLPSPTGELFF
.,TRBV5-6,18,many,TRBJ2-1,TGTGCCAGCAGCTTTGGTACCGGGACGACCGGGAGCTACAATGAGCAGTTCTTC,CASSFGTGTTGSYNEQFF
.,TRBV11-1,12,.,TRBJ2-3,TGTGCCAGCAGCTTGCAAAGGGATACGCAGTATTTT,CASSLQRDTQYF
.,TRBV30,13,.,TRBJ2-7,TGTGCCTGGAGTGTGTCCAACTCCTACGAGCAGTACTTC,CAWSVSNSYEQYF
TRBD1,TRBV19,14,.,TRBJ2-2,TGTGCCAGTAGAACGACAGGGGGCATCGGGGAGCTGTTTTTT,CASRTTGGIGELFF
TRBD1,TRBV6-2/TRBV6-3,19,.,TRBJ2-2,TGTGCCAGCAGTTCTCCACACAGGGGTCCTGTGGCGAACACCGGGGAGCTGTTTTTT,CASSSPHRGPVANTGELFF
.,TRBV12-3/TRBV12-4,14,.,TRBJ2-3,TGTGCCAGCAGGCCCGGGGTAGGGGCAGATACGCAGTATTTT,CASRPGVGADTQYF
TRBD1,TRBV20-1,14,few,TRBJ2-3,TGCAGTGCTCTGGACAGGGTCCTCACAGATACGCAGTATTTT,CSALDRVLTDTQYF
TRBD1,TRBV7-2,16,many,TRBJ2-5,TGTGCCAGCAGCTTAGCCGGGACAGGGGCCCAAGAGACCCAGTACTTC,CASSLAGTGAQETQYF
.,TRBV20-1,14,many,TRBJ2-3,TGCAGTGGGTCGTTGGCGGGACCAACAGATACGCAGTATTTT,CSGSLAGPTDTQYF
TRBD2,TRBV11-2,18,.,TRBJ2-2,TGTGCCAGCAGCTTAGATCGAGGGCTAGCGGCGAACACCGGGGAGCTGTTTTTT,CASSLDRGLAANTGELFF
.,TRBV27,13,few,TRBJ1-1,TGTGCCAGCAGGTGGCAGGGTGGCACTGAAGCTTTCTTT,CASRWQGGTEAFF
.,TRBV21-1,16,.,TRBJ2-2,TGTGCCAGCAGCAAAATCGCGCGGCGGAACACCGGGGAGCTGTTTTTT,CASSKIARRNTGELFF
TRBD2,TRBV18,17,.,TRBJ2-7,TGTGCCAGCTCACCCCCCGGCAGCGGGAGAGGCACCTACGAGCAGTACTTC,CASSPPGSGRGTYEQYF
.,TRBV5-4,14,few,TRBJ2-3,TGTGCCAGCAGCTTGGCTGGTGCGTCAGATACGCAGTATTTT,CASSLAGASDTQYF
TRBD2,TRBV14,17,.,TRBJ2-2,TGTGCCAGCAGCCGCAAGCGGGCTAGCGGAGTCACCGGGGAGCTGTTTTTT,CASSRKRASGVTGELFF
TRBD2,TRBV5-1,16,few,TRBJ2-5,TGCGCCAGCAGCTTGGGTCGCGCGGGAGGGCAAGAGACCCAGTACTTC,CASSLGRAGGQETQYF
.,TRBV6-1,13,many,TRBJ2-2,TGTGCCAGCAGGGTAGACGACACCGGGGAGCTGTTTTTT,CASRVDDTGELFF
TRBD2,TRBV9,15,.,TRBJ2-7,TGTGCCAGCAGCGTAGGAGTAGCGGGAGCCTACGAGCAGTACTTC,CASSVGVAGAYEQYF
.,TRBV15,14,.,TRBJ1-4,TGTGCCACCAGCAGAGATCTTGGGGTGGAAAAACTGTTTTTT,CATSRDLGVEKLFF
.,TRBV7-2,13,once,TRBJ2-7,TGTGCCAGCAGCCGGGACAACCACTACGAGCAGTACTTC,CASSRDNHYEQYF
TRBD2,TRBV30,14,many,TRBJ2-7,TGTGCCTGGAGGGTAGCGGGCCCCTCCTACGAGCAGTACTTC,CAWRVAGPSYEQYF
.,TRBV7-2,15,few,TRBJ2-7,TGTGCCAGCAGCTTAGCGGAGCTAGGTGCCTACGAGCAGTACTTC,CASSLAELGAYEQYF
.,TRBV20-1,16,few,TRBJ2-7,TGCAGTGCTAGAGATTTGGGACCAACGAGCTCCTACGAGCAGTACTTC,CSARDLGPTSSYEQYF
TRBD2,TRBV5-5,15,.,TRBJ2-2,TGTGCCAGCAGCTCTTTAGCGGGATCAACCGGGGAGCTGTTTTTT,CASSSLAGSTGELFF
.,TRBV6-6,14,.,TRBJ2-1,TGTGCCAGCAGTTACTCCCGGGACGTATATGAGCAGTTCTTC,CASSYSRDVYEQFF
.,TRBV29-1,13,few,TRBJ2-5,TGCAGCGTGGGACATTCCGCTCAAGAGACCCAGTACTTC,CSVGHSAQETQYF
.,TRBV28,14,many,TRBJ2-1,TGTGCCAGCAGTCCCCCCAGCTCCTACAATGAGCAGTTCTTC,CASSPPSSYNEQFF
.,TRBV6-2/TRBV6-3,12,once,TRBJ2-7,TGTGCCAGCAGTGGTCATCCCTACGAGCAGTACTTC,CASSGHPYEQYF
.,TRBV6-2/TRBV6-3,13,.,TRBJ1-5,TGTGCCAGCAGTACTGGGGGGTCAGTGGCCCAGCATTTT,CASSTGGSVAQHF
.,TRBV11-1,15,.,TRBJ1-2,TGTGCCAGCAGCCCATCGGGCCTCACCGGGAAGGGCTACACCTTC,CASSPSGLTGKGYTF
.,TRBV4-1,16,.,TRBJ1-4,TGCGCCAGCAGCCAAAGATTAGCACGGAGAGGTGAAAAACTGTTTTTT,CASSQRLARRGEKLFF
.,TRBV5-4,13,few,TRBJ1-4,TGTGCCAGCAGCTGGGGACAAAAAGGAATCCTGTTTTTT,CASSWGQKGILFF
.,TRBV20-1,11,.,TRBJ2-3,TGCAGTGCTAGGTCCACAGATACGCAGTATTTT,CSARSTDTQYF
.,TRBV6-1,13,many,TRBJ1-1,TGTGCCAGCAGTGAAAAGGTGAACACTGAAGCTTTCTTT,CASSEKVNTEAFF
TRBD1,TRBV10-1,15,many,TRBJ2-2,TGCGCCAGCAGAAGACAGGGGGCGCGGACCGGGGAGCTGTTTTTT,CASRRQGARTGELFF
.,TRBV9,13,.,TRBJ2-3,TGTGCCAGCAGCGTAGACAGCACAGATACGCAGTATTTT,CASSVDSTDTQYF
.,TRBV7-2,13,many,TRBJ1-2,TGTGCCAGCAGCTTAGGGGTCAGCTATGGCTACACCTTC,CASSLGVSYGYTF
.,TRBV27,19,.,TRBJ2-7,TGTGCCAGCAGTTTAGACGGGGGGCTCCGCCGCAGTGGATGGTATGAGCAGTACTTC,CASSLDGGLRRSGWYEQYF
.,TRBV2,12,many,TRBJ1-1,TGTGCCAGCAGTAGGACCGTACGTGAAGCTTTCTTT,CASSRTVREAFF
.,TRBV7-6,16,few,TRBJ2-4,TGTGCCAGCAGCTTAGCTGTTGGGAGCTCCAAAAACATTCAGTACTTC,CASSLAVGSSKNIQYF